The present T cell receptor beta chain was sequenced within a study of tumor and adjacent non-tumor tissue in lung cancer. Study background: The cohort had roughly 11 adenocarcinoma, 2 squamous cell and 1 small cell patients.

TCRbeta libraries were built with three rounds of nested PCR, modified from ARM-PCR. Via MiXCR, TCRdb re-called the multiplex PCR reads, giving one row per CDR3 protein. The sample lists under 95,000 distinct CDR3 sequences, about three fifths seen once, with around 16% in the top ten. This sample's RNA came from whole unsorted tissue. Overall study results and limits: Normal lung showed higher cumulative top 100 clone frequency than tumor.

Germline CDR1 SGHAT, CDR2 FQNNGV. The CDR3 runs 15 residues. In the case of this clonotype: Antigen specificity is unknown. At one of its ends the junction is not consistent with the germline gene, which may arise from a read error.

Input material: lung tumor tissue. The chain uses TRBV11-2 and TRBJ2-5, with D possibly called TRBD1 or TRBD2 (7 bases each). The TCR sequence derives from a man between 65 and 79 years old with non-small cell lung cancer. The chain's CDR3 is CAGSGTRTGRESQYF. CDR3 in DNA: TGTGCCGGCAGCGGGACCAGGACAGGCCGAGAGAGCCAGTACTTC.